The clone carrying this T cell receptor beta chain occurred a few times. This entry is derived from a study of T-cell reconstitution after alpha-beta-depleted transplantation in children. The germline V and J ends were trimmed by 1 base and 1 base, with 11 bases remaining between them. The CDR3 is 15 residues long. The V gene's germline CDR1 is SGHDT and CDR2 YYEEEE. Unique molecular identifiers tagged the TCRbeta library. TCRdb redid the calling of the PCR reads with MiXCR, one entry per CDR3 protein. The repertoire holds about half a million distinct CDR3 sequences, 9.5% to 15% seen once, with about 6% in the top ten.

The chain combines TRBV5-6 with TRBJ1-1, with unresolved D. This material consisted of PBMCs from the stem cell graft donor, taken from the stem cell graft. The TCR comes from a human donor who donated a stem cell graft to a child with combined immunodeficiency. CDR3 DNA: TGTGCCAGCAGCTTGCTCAAAACCTGGAACACTGAAGCTTTCTTT. Encoded protein: CASSLLKTWNTEAFF.